This record looks at one T cell receptor beta chain sequence and its context. Amplified regions were TCR beta CDR3 sequences from RNA transcripts. With the HTBI primer set, the TCR CDR3 went through a first round of RT-PCR. TCRdb reanalysed the multiplex PCR reads using MiXCR and keeps one entry per CDR3 protein. The repertoire holds about 570,000 distinct CDR3 sequences, with around 45% as singletons. The source of the sample is a study of T cells in Graves' hyperthyroidism and ophthalmopathy. Trimming took 5 bases from V and 0 from J; bases not matched to a gene: 7. The CDR3 has 16 amino acids. The clonotype was recovered from an adult woman with Graves' disease, either hyperthyroidism or ophthalmopathy (not recorded which). Sequences were obtained from peripheral blood or thyroid tissue (not recorded which). The chain couples TRBV12-3 or TRBV12-4 to TRBJ2-7; 10 nucleotides agree with TRBD1. CDR3 protein: CASSLPGQGTSYEQYF. In DNA, the CDR3 is TGTGCCAGCAGTCTACCGGGACAGGGGACCTCCTACGAGCAGTACTTC.